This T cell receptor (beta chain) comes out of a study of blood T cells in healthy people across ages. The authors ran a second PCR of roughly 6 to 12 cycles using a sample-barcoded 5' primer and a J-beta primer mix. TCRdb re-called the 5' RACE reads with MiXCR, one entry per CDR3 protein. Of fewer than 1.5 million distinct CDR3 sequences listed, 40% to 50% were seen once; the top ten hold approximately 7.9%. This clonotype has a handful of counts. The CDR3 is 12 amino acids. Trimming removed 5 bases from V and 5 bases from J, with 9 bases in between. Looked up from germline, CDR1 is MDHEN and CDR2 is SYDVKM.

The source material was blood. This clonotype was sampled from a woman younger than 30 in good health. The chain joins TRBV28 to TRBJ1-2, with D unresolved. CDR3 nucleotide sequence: TGTGCCAGCAGTGGGTCGGGGTATGGCTACACCTTC. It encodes CASSGSGYGYTF.